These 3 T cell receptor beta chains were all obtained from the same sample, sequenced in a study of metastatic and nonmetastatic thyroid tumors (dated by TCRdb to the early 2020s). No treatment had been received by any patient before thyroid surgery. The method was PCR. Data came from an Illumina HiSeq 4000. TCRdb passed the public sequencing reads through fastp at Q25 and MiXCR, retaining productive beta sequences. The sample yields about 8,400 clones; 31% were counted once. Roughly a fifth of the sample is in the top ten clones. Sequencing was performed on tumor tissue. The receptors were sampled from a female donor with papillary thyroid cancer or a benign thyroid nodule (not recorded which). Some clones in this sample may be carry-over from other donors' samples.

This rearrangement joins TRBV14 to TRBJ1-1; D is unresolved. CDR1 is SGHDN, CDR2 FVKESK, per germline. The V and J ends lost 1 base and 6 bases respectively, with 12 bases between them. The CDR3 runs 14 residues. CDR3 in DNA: TGTGCCAGCAGCCAAGGGACCCTGCGCGCTGAAGCTTTCTTT. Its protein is CASSQGTLRAEAFF.

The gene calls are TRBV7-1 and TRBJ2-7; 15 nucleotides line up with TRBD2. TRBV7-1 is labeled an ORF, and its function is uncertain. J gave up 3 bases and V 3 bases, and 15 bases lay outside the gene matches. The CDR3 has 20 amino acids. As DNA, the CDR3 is TGTGCCAGCAGCTCCCTCGGGACTAGCGGGAGGTTTACCATTGTCTACGAGCAGTACTTC. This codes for CASSSLGTSGRFTIVYEQYF.

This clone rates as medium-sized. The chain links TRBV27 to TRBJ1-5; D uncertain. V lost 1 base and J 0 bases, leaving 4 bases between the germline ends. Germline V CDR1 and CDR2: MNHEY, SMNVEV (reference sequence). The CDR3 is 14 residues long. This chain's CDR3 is CASSLWYSNQPQHF. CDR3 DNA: TGTGCCAGCAGTTTATGGTATAGCAATCAGCCCCAGCATTTT.